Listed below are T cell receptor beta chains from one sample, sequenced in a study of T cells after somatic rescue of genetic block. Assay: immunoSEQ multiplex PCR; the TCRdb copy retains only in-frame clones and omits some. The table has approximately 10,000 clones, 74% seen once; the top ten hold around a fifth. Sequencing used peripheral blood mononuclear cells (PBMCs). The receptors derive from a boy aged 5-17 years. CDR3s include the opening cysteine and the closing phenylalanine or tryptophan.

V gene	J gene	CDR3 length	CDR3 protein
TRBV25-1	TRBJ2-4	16	CASSGDTWEAKNIQYF
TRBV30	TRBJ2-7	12	CAWRGPRVEQYF
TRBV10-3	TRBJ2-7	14	CAIVSQPDRYEQYF
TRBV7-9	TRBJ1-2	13	CASSPGTHYGYTF
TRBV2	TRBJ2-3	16	CASSVSLAASTDTQYF
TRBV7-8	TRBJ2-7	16	CASSLVDFPLMTEQYF
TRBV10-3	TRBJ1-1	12	CATKAGNTEAFF
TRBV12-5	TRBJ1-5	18	CASGVLRDRESFNQPQHF
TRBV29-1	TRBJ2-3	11	CIRGLGLTQYF
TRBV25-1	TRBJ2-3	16	CASSNERITGGDTQYF
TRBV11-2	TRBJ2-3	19	CASSLVLADRVARVDTQYF
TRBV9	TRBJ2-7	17	CASSVVGIGAELSEQYF
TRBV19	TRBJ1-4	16	CASSAQGTANNEKLFF
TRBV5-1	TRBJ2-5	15	CASSLAFLVGETQYF
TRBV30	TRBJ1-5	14	CAWSTPTGNQPQHF
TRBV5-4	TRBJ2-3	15	CASRPQGPSTDTQYF